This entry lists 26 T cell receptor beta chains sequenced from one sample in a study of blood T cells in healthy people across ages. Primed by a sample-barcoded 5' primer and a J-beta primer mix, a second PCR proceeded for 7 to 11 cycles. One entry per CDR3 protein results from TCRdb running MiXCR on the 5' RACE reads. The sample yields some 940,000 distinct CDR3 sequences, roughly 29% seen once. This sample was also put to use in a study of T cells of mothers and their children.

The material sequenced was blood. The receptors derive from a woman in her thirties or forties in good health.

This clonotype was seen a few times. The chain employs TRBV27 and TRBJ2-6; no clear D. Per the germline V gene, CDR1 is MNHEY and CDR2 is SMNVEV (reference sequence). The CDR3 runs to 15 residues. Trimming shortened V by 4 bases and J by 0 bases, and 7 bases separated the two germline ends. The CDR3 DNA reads TGTGCCAGCAGTTCCTCAGTCTCTGGGGCCAACGTCCTGACTTTC. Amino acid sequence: CASSSSVSGANVLTF.

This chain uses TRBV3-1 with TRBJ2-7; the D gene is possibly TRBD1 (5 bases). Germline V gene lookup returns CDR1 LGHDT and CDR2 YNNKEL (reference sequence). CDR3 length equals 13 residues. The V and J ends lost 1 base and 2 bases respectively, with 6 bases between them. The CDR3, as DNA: TGTGCCAGCAGCCAAGCAGGGACCTACGAGCAGTACTTC. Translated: CASSQAGTYEQYF.

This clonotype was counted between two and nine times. For the CDR3, the DNA is TGTGCCAGCAGTCCGGACAGGGGGCTCAATCAGCCCCAGCATTTT. This codes for CASSPDRGLNQPQHF. This chain connects TRBV6-5 to TRBJ1-5; 11 nucleotides align to TRBD1. V was clipped by 5 bases and J by 3 bases; unmatched bases: 3. The CDR3 length is 15 residues. Per the germline V gene, CDR1 is MNHEY and CDR2 is SVGAGI.

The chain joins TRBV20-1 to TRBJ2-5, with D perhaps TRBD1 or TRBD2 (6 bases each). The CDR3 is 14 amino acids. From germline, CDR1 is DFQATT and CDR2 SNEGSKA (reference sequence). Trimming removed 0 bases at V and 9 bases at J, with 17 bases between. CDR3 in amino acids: CSARETGARAAQYF. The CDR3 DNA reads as TGCAGTGCTAGAGAGACGGGGGCCCGGGCGGCCCAGTACTTC.

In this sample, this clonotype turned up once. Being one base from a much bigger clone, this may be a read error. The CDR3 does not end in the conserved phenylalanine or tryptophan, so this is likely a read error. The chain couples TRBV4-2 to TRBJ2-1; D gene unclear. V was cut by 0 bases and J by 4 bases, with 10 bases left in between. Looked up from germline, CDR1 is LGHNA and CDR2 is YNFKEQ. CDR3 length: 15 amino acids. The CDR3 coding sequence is TGTGCCAGCAGCCAAGATCCTGGAAATTACAATGAGCAGTTCTTA. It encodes CASSQDPGNYNEQFL.

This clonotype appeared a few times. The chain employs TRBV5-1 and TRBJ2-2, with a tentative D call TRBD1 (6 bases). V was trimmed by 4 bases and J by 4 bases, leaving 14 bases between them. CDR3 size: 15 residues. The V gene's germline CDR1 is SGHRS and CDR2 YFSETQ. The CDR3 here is CASSNRAGGTGELFF. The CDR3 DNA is TGCGCCAGCAGCAACAGGGCAGGAGGCACCGGGGAGCTGTTTTTT.

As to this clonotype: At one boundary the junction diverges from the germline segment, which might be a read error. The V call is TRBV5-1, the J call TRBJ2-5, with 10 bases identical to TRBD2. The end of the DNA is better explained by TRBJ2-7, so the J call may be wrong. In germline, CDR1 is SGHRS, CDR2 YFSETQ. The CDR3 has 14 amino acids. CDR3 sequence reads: CTSSLSGGAYEQYF. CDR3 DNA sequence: TGCACCAGCAGCCTAAGCGGGGGGGCCTACGAGCAGTACTTC.

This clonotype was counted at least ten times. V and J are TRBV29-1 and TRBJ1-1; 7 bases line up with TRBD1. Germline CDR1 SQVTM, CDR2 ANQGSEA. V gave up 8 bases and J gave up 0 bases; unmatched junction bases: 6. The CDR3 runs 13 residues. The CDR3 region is CSSTGPLNTEAFF. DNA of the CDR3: TGCAGCTCGACAGGGCCTTTGAACACTGAAGCTTTCTTT.

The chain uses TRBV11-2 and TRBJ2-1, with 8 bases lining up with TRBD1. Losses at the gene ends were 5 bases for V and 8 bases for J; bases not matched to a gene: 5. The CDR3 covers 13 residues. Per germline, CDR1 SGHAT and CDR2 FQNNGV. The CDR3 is CASSRTGFDEQFF. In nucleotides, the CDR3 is TGTGCCAGCAGCCGGACAGGGTTTGATGAGCAGTTCTTC.

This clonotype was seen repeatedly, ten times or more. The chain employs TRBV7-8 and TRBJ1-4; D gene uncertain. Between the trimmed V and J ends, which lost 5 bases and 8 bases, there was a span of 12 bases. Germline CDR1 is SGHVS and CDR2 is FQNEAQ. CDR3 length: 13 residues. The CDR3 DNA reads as TGTGCCAGCAGCCGGAGGGTGGGCGAAAAACTGTTTTTT. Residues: CASSRRVGEKLFF.

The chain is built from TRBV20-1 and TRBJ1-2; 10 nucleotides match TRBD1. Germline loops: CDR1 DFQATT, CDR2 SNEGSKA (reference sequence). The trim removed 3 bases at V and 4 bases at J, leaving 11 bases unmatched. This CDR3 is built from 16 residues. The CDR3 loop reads CSARRRQGAVGYGYTF. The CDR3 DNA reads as TGCAGTGCTAGGCGTAGACAGGGGGCCGTTGGCTATGGCTACACCTTC.

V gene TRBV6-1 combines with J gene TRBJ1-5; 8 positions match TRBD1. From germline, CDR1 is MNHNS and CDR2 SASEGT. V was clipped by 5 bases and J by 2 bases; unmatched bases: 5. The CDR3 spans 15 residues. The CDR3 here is CASSTGGSGNQPQHF. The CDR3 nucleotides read TGTGCCAGCAGTACAGGGGGTTCGGGCAATCAGCCCCAGCATTTT.

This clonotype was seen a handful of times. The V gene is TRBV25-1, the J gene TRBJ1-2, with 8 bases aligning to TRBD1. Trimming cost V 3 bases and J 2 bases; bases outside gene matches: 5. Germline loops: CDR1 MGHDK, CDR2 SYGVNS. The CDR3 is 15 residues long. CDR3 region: CASSERGTGNYGYTF. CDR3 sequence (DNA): TGTGCCAGCAGTGAGAGGGGGACAGGAAACTATGGCTACACCTTC.

The chain's CDR3 is CASSRFTGAQQPQHF. CDR3 nucleotides: TGTGCCAGCAGCCGATTCACAGGGGCCCAACAGCCCCAGCATTTT. The chain is built from TRBV12-3 or TRBV12-4 and TRBJ1-5; 7 nucleotides match TRBD1. V lost 6 bases to trimming and J lost 7 bases; unmatched junction nucleotides: 12. This CDR3 is 15 amino acids long.

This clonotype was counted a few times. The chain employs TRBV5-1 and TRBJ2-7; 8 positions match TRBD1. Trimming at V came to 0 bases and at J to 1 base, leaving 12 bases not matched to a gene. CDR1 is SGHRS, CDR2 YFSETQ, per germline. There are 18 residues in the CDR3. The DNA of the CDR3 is TGCGCCAGCAGCTTGGGGCGGGACAGGCTACCCTATTCCTACGAGCAGTACTTC. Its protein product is CASSLGRDRLPYSYEQYF.

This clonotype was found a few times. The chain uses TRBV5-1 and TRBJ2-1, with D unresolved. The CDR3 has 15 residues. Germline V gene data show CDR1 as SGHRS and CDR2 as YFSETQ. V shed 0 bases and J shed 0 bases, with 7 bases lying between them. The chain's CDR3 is CASSLAFSSYNEQFF. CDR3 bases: TGCGCCAGCAGCTTGGCGTTTAGCTCCTACAATGAGCAGTTCTTC.

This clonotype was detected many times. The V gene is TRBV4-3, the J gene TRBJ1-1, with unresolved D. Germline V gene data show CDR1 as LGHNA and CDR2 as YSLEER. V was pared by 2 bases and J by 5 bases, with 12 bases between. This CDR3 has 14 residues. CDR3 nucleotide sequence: TGCGCCAGCAGCCAAATTGGGGAAGCAACTGAAGCTTTCTTT. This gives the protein CASSQIGEATEAFF.

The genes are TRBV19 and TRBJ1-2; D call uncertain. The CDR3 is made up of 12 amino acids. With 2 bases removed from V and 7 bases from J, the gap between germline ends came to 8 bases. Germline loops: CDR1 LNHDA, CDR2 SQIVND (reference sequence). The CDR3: CASSILQSGYTF. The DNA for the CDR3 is TGTGCCAGTAGTATATTACAGAGTGGCTACACCTTC.

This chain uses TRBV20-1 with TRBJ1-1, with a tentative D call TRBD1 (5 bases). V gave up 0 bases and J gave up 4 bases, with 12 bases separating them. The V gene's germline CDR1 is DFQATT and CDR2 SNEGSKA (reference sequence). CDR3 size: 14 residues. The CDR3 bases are TGCAGTGCTAGAGATCAGGGTTTTACCACTGAAGCTTTCTTT. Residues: CSARDQGFTTEAFF.

The CDR3 nucleotides read TGTGCCAGCAGCTGGGGGGGAATAGATGAGCAGTTCTTC. It encodes CASSWGGIDEQFF. The rearrangement links TRBV7-2 to TRBJ2-1; TRBD2 matches 7 bases. The CDR3 totals 13 residues. With 4 bases clipped from V and 8 bases from J, the junction kept 5 bases outside the gene matches. Germline V gives CDR1 SGHTA, CDR2 FQGNSA.

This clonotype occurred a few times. The DNA for the CDR3 is TGTGCCAGCAACGACGGGAGAGGGCTGAGCGGCTACACCTTC. The encoded protein is CASNDGRGLSGYTF. This chain links TRBV6-5 with TRBJ1-2; D ambiguous. V lost 7 bases, J lost 8 bases, and 20 bases lay in between. Germline V gene sequence: CDR1 MNHEY, CDR2 SVGAGI. The CDR3 runs 14 residues.

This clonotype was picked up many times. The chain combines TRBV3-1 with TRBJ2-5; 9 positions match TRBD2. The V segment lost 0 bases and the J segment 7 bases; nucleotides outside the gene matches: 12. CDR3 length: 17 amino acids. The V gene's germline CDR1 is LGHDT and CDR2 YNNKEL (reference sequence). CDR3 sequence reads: CASSQDAASGVLGTQYF. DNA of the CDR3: TGTGCCAGCAGCCAAGATGCGGCTAGCGGGGTTCTCGGGACCCAGTACTTC.

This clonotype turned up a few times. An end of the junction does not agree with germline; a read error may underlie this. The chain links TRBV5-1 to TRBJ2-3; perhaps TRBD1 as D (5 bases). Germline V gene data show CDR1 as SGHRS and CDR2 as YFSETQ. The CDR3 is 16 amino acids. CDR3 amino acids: CASSLVGRAGTGTQYF. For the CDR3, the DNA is TGCGCCAGCAGCTTGGTGGGAAGGGCTGGTACAGGTACGCAGTATTTT.

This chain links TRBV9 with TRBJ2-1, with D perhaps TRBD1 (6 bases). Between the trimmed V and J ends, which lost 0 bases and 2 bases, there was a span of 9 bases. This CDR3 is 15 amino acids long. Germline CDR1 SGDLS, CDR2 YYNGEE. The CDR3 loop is CASSVGAGAYNEQFF. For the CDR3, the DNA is TGTGCCAGCAGCGTAGGGGCAGGGGCCTACAATGAGCAGTTCTTC.

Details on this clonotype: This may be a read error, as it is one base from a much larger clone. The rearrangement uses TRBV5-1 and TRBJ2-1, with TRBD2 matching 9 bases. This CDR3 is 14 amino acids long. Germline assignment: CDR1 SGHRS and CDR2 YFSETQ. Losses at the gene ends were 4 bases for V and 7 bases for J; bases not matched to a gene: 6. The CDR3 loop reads CASSNSGGWNEQFF. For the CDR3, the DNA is TGCGCCAGCAGCAACAGCGGGGGGTGGAATGAGCAGTTCTTC.

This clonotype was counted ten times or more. The CDR3 region is CASSPRQGVNEQYF. The CDR3 bases are TGTGCCAGCAGCCCCCGACAGGGTGTGAACGAGCAGTACTTC. The chain combines TRBV9 with TRBJ2-7, with 7 bases fitting TRBD1. V was clipped by 4 bases and J by 5 bases; unmatched bases: 9. CDR1 and CDR2 (germline): SGDLS, YYNGEE. The CDR3 runs 14 residues.